One sample yielded the 32 T cell receptor beta chains listed below, sequenced in a study of cytomegalovirus exposure and HLA in healthy donors (dated by TCRdb to the late 2010s). Libraries were constructed by the immunoSEQ multiplex PCR assay. Here the immuneACCESS table is served through TCRdb, limited to in-frame sequences with V and J called. Missing clones are a known gap in these copies; in checked studies unresolved V genes cover under half, and the rest lacks a known reason. The sample data list under 200,000 clones, and about 81% of these were observed just once. 0.95% to 1.5% of the sample belongs to the ten largest clones. Sequences were obtained from PBMCs. The receptors here all came from a woman between 25 and 40 years old in good health and CMV-seronegative.

The chain recombines TRBV14 with TRBJ1-2; D ambiguous. Trimming pared 2 bases from V and 0 bases from J, leaving 13 bases between. The CDR3 covers 16 residues. Germline CDR1 SGHDN, CDR2 FVKESK. Written as DNA, the CDR3 is TGTGCCAGCAGCCAACAATATAGTCTTACTAACTATGGCTACACCTTC. Residues: CASSQQYSLTNYGYTF.

The chain uses TRBV27 and TRBJ1-1; D is possibly TRBD1 (6 bases). V was pared by 0 bases and J by 1 base, with 12 bases between. The CDR3 runs 16 residues. CDR1 MNHEY and CDR2 SMNVEV come from the germline V gene (reference sequence). The chain's CDR3 is CASSLSTGVKNTEAFF. The CDR3 coding sequence is TGTGCCAGCAGTTTATCGACAGGCGTGAAGAACACTGAAGCTTTCTTT.

This sequence joins TRBV27 and TRBJ2-7; D might be TRBD1 (5 bases). This CDR3 is 15 amino acids long. The V and J ends lost 2 bases and 1 base respectively, with 12 bases between them. Germline CDR1 reads MNHEY; CDR2 reads SMNVEV (reference sequence). CDR3 loop: CASSLAADISYEQYF. Written as DNA, the CDR3 is TGTGCCAGCAGTTTAGCTGCGGACATTTCCTACGAGCAGTACTTC.

V gene TRBV5-1 combines with J gene TRBJ2-2, with TRBD2 matching 8 bases. The germline V gene encodes CDR1 SGHRS and CDR2 YFSETQ. The length of the CDR3 is 17 residues. V lost 4 bases and J lost 6; bases outside the gene matches: 14. Here the CDR3 reads CASSIVGLAGPSGELFF. CDR3 DNA: TGCGCCAGCAGCATCGTCGGGCTAGCGGGTCCTTCCGGGGAGCTGTTTTTT.

The V and J genes are TRBV7-6 and TRBJ2-1, with 8 bases identical to TRBD2. The junction had 14 bases not matched to a gene; V was cut back by 5 bases and J by 8 bases. This CDR3 comprises 16 residues. CDR1 is SGHVS, CDR2 FNYEAQ, per germline. For the CDR3, the DNA is TGTGCCAGCAGCGTCACCGGGACTAGTCCGTCCCATGAGCAGTTCTTC. Translating it yields CASSVTGTSPSHEQFF.

This chain connects TRBV2 to TRBJ2-4; the D gene is possibly TRBD1 (6 bases). Germline CDR1 SNHLY, CDR2 FYNNEI. The CDR3 length is 14 residues. V dropped 6 bases and J dropped 5 bases, with 14 bases sitting between them. This chain's CDR3 is CASSSSGHQNIQYF. The CDR3 DNA follows: TGTGCCAGCAGCTCCTCGGGACACCAAAACATTCAGTACTTC.

This clone was detected only a few times. CDR3 residues: CAWSADRSEYTNYGYTF. CDR3 DNA sequence: TGTGCCTGGAGTGCGGACAGGAGTGAGTACACAAACTATGGCTACACCTTC. The V gene is TRBV30, the J gene TRBJ1-2, with TRBD1 matching over 7 bases. V lost 1 base to trimming and J lost 2 bases; unmatched junction nucleotides: 13. CDR3 length: 17 residues. The V gene's germline CDR1 is GTSNPN and CDR2 SVGIG (reference sequence).

The chain is built from TRBV28 and TRBJ2-7, with 9 positions matching TRBD1. The CDR3 has 15 residues. The J segment lost 7 bases and the V segment lost 1 base, leaving 8 bases of the junction unmatched. CDR1 MDHEN and CDR2 SYDVKM come from the germline V gene. In DNA form, the CDR3 reads TGTGCCAGCAGTTTATCGGAACAGGGGGCGCGTGAGCAGTACTTC. The encoded protein is CASSLSEQGAREQYF.

The rearrangement joins TRBV11-2 to TRBJ2-5; 10 nucleotides align to TRBD2. V shed 3 bases, J shed 5 bases, and the junction held 18 bases outside the gene matches. The CDR3 spans 19 residues. Germline loops: CDR1 SGHAT, CDR2 FQNNGV. The CDR3 loop is CASSFQRVTSGFLVETQYF. DNA of the CDR3: TGTGCCAGCAGCTTCCAGAGAGTGACTAGCGGGTTCCTAGTGGAGACCCAGTACTTC.

CDR3 DNA sequence: TGTGCCAGCTCAAGGGTATTGACGGGAAAAACCTACGAGCAGTACTTC. This codes for CASSRVLTGKTYEQYF. The chain has TRBV18 and TRBJ2-7; tentative D call: TRBD2 (5 bases). V dropped 5 bases and J dropped 2 bases, with 19 bases sitting between them. Germline V gene lookup returns CDR1 KGHSH and CDR2 LQKENI. The CDR3 length is 16 residues.

V usage is TRBV11-2 and J usage is TRBJ2-5; 7 nucleotides line up with TRBD2. Germline loops: CDR1 SGHAT, CDR2 FQNNGV. CDR3 length: 14 amino acids. V was clipped by 3 bases and J by 9 bases; unmatched bases: 10. The CDR3 region is CASSLGGIYGAQYF. CDR3 nucleotides: TGTGCCAGCAGCTTGGGAGGGATCTACGGGGCCCAGTACTTC.

V and J are TRBV29-1 and TRBJ1-1; D ambiguous. The CDR3 loop spans 11 amino acids. Trimming pared 4 bases from V and 3 bases from J, leaving 6 bases between. Germline V gene sequence: CDR1 SQVTM, CDR2 ANQGSEA. CDR3 DNA: TGCAGCGTTGTCTTCGACACTGAAGCTTTCTTT. As protein: CSVVFDTEAFF. The full variable domain, in which reference TRBV29-1 and TRBJ1-1 provide the parts outside the CDR3, is SAVISQKPSRDICQRGTSLTIQCQVDSQVTMMFWYRQQPGQSLTLIATANQGSEATYESGFVIDKFPISRPNLTFSTLTVSNMSPEDSSIYLCSVVFDTEAFFGQGTRLTVV.

The chain links TRBV5-1 to TRBJ2-4, with D maybe TRBD1 (5 bases). With 2 bases removed from V and 3 bases from J, the gap between germline ends came to 15 bases. Germline V lookup: CDR1 SGHRS, CDR2 YFSETQ. This CDR3 spans 16 amino acids. Here the CDR3 reads CASSLNPRAGKNIQYF. CDR3 sequence (DNA): TGCGCCAGCAGCTTAAACCCCAGGGCTGGCAAAAACATTCAGTACTTC.

This chain joins TRBV5-4 and TRBJ1-2, with no clear D. This CDR3 spans 13 amino acids. V shed 0 bases and J shed 8 bases, with 11 bases lying between them. Germline V CDR1 and CDR2: SGHNT, YYREEE (reference sequence). The CDR3 reads CASSLGAGRGYTF. In DNA form, the CDR3 reads TGTGCCAGCAGCTTGGGGGCAGGTCGGGGCTACACCTTC.

This clone was counted a few times. J is TRBJ1-2 and V is TRBV5-1; weak D call: TRBD1 (5 bases). Looked up from germline, CDR1 is SGHRS and CDR2 is YFSETQ. Trimming left V 1 base short and J 4 bases short, with 11 bases between. The CDR3 has 14 amino acids. The CDR3 spells CASSLSEDIYGYTF. The CDR3 nucleotides read TGCGCCAGCAGCTTGTCCGAGGACATCTATGGCTACACCTTC.

This chain joins TRBV6-5 and TRBJ1-6; D ambiguous. The germline CDR1 and CDR2 sequences are MNHEY and SVGAGI. There are 15 residues in the CDR3. The V end lost 3 bases, the J end lost 6 bases, and 12 bases lay between the germline ends. The CDR3 DNA reads TGTGCCAGCAGTTATGGGTCGACTGTTAATTCACCCCTCCACTTT. The encoded protein is CASSYGSTVNSPLHF.

The chain links TRBV6-1 to TRBJ1-1; TRBD1 agrees at 8 bases. In germline, CDR1 is MNHNS, CDR2 SASEGT. With V trimmed by 6 bases and J by 4 bases, 10 bases remained unmatched. The CDR3 runs to 15 residues. This CDR3 reads CASSGTGLTGTEAFF. The CDR3 DNA reads as TGTGCCAGCAGCGGGACAGGCCTAACCGGCACTGAAGCTTTCTTT.

This clone appeared a few times. The V call is TRBV27, the J call TRBJ1-2; 7 nucleotides agree with TRBD1. The length of the CDR3 is 13 residues. In germline, CDR1 is MNHEY, CDR2 SMNVEV (reference sequence). V trimming: 6 bases; J trimming: 5 bases; junction bases outside the gene matches: 6. CDR3 bases: TGTGCCAGCAGCCCCGTGACAGGGTATGGCTACACCTTC. Protein product: CASSPVTGYGYTF.

The chain uses TRBV7-6 and TRBJ2-3; D not resolved. The CDR3 loop spans 14 amino acids. Germline-derived CDR1 and CDR2 are SGHVS and FNYEAQ. V was cut by 3 bases and J by 6 bases, with 13 bases left in between. Here the CDR3 DNA reads TGTGCCAGCAGCTTCCAGTCCCTCATGGATACGCAGTATTTT. Translating gives CASSFQSLMDTQYF.

The chain couples TRBV7-6 to TRBJ2-1; the D gene is possibly TRBD2 (6 bases). The germline V and J ends were trimmed by 6 bases and 0 bases, with 15 bases remaining between them. Germline V lookup: CDR1 SGHVS, CDR2 FNYEAQ. The CDR3 totals 16 residues. The CDR3 nucleotides are TGTGCCAGCAGTTCACCTTTAGCGGACTCCTACAATGAGCAGTTCTTC. This translates into CASSSPLADSYNEQFF.

The chain joins TRBV6-5 to TRBJ2-2; 8 bases match TRBD2. Germline trimming cut 6 bases from V and 6 bases from J; bases unmatched to any gene: 6. In germline, CDR1 is MNHEY, CDR2 SVGAGI. This CDR3 is 14 amino acids long. In nucleotides, the CDR3 is TGTGCCAGCAGCCGGACTAGCCGAGCCGGGGAGCTGTTTTTT. Translation: CASSRTSRAGELFF.

This clone was detected only a few times. CDR3 nucleotide sequence: TGTGCCAGCAGAATAGCGCAGCCGGGAGAGACCCAGTACTTC. Translating it yields CASRIAQPGETQYF. This chain joins TRBV7-9 and TRBJ2-5; tentative D call: TRBD2 (5 bases). V dropped 6 bases and J dropped 4 bases, with 15 bases sitting between them. The CDR3 length is 14 residues. Germline lookup yields CDR1 SEHNR and CDR2 FQNEAQ (reference sequence).

This chain links TRBV10-3 with TRBJ2-3, with D hard to call. CDR1 ENHRY and CDR2 SYGVKD come from the germline V gene. V was clipped by 8 bases and J by 2 bases, with 11 bases between them. This CDR3 region has 13 residues. The DNA of the CDR3 is TGTGCCATCGGGTTAGCAGACACAGATACGCAGTATTTT. Translated: CAIGLADTDTQYF.

The rearrangement uses TRBV7-3 and TRBJ2-2; 9 bases agree with TRBD1. The germline gives CDR1 SGHTA, CDR2 FQGTGA. V lost 5 bases and J lost 2; bases outside the gene matches: 3. The CDR3 has 15 amino acids. CDR3 in DNA: TGTGCCAGCAGCCCGGACAGGGGTAACACCGGGGAGCTGTTTTTT. This gives the protein CASSPDRGNTGELFF.

The V and J genes are TRBV27 and TRBJ1-3, with D possibly being TRBD1 (5 bases). V was shortened by 5 bases and J by 0 bases, with 11 bases between the two germline ends. The CDR3 consists of 15 residues. Germline V CDR1 and CDR2: MNHEY, SMNVEV (reference sequence). The CDR3 is CASSPGGISGNTIYF. CDR3 nucleotides: TGTGCCAGCAGTCCCGGGGGGATCTCTGGAAACACCATATATTTT.

The chain has TRBV4-2 and TRBJ1-6; a weak D match, TRBD1 (5 bases). The CDR3 is 17 residues long. Germline V gene lookup returns CDR1 LGHNA and CDR2 YNFKEQ. V was shortened by 3 bases and J by 0 bases, with 12 bases between the two germline ends. The CDR3 DNA follows: TGTGCCAGCAGCCAGCAGGGCGTGCACTCCTATAATTCACCCCTCCACTTT. As protein: CASSQQGVHSYNSPLHF.

This clone was detected only a few times. The chain carries TRBV6-1 and TRBJ2-1; 10 bases map to TRBD2. The CDR3 length is 15 residues. Trimming removed 3 bases from V and 8 bases from J; junction bases left unmatched: 7. Looked up from germline, CDR1 is MNHNS and CDR2 is SASEGT. CDR3 residues: CASSEEGLASYEQFF. In DNA form, the CDR3 reads TGTGCCAGCAGTGAGGAGGGACTAGCGAGCTATGAGCAGTTCTTC.

V is TRBV6-5 and J is TRBJ2-7; 11 bases line up with TRBD2. Unmatched junction bases numbered 7, after V lost 7 bases and J lost 2 bases. This CDR3 spans 15 amino acids. From germline, CDR1 is MNHEY and CDR2 SVGAGI. CDR3 loop: CASTQGTSGTYEQYF. CDR3 in DNA: TGTGCCAGCACCCAAGGGACTAGCGGTACCTACGAGCAGTACTTC.

The V gene is TRBV5-1, the J gene TRBJ2-3; 9 bases align to TRBD2. Per the germline V gene, CDR1 is SGHRS and CDR2 is YFSETQ. J lost 6 bases, V lost 0 bases, and 11 bases had no gene match. The length of the CDR3 is 17 residues. CDR3 residues: CASSLESSGGQGDTQYF. For the CDR3, the DNA is TGCGCCAGCAGCTTGGAGAGTAGCGGGGGCCAAGGGGATACGCAGTATTTT.

The V and J genes are TRBV5-1 and TRBJ2-2; 7 positions match TRBD1. This CDR3 contains 16 residues. After removal of 0 bases from V and 4 bases from J, the junction contained 6 bases not matched to a gene. CDR1 and CDR2 from the germline V gene are SGHRS and YFSETQ. The CDR3 DNA is TGCGCCAGCAGCTTGGAGGGACAGAGAATCACCGGGGAGCTGTTTTTT. It encodes CASSLEGQRITGELFF.

The chain couples TRBV6-1 to TRBJ1-1; 8 bases map to TRBD1. V was pared by 3 bases and J by 6 bases, with 6 bases of the junction left unmatched. Germline CDR1 reads MNHNS; CDR2 reads SASEGT. The CDR3 length is 14 residues. In DNA form, the CDR3 reads TGTGCCAGCAGTGAGAAGGGCAGGGGGCCTGAAGCTTTCTTT. Residues: CASSEKGRGPEAFF.

The rearrangement uses TRBV6-1 and TRBJ2-5, with D tentatively TRBD1 (5 bases). V was pared by 0 bases and J by 12 bases, with 11 bases between. Germline loops: CDR1 MNHNS, CDR2 SASEGT. CDR3 length: 12 residues. In nucleotides, the CDR3 is TGTGCCAGCAGTGAAGCCCAGGGCCGCAAGTACTTC. Translation: CASSEAQGRKYF.